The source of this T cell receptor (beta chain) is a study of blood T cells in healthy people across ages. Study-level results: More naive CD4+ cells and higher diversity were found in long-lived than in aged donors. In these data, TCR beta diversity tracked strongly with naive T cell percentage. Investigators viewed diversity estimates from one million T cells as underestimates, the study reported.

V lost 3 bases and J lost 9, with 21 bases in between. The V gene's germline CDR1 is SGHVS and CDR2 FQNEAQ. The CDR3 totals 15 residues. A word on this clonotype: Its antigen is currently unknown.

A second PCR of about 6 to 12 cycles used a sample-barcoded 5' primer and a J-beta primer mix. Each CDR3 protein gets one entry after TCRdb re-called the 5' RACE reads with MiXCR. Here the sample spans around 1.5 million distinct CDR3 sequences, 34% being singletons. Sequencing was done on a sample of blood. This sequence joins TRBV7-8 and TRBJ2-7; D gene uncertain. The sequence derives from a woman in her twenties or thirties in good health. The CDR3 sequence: CASSFLGRFEDGQYF. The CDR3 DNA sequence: TGTGCCAGCAGCTTCCTGGGTAGGTTCGAGGACGGGCAGTACTTC.